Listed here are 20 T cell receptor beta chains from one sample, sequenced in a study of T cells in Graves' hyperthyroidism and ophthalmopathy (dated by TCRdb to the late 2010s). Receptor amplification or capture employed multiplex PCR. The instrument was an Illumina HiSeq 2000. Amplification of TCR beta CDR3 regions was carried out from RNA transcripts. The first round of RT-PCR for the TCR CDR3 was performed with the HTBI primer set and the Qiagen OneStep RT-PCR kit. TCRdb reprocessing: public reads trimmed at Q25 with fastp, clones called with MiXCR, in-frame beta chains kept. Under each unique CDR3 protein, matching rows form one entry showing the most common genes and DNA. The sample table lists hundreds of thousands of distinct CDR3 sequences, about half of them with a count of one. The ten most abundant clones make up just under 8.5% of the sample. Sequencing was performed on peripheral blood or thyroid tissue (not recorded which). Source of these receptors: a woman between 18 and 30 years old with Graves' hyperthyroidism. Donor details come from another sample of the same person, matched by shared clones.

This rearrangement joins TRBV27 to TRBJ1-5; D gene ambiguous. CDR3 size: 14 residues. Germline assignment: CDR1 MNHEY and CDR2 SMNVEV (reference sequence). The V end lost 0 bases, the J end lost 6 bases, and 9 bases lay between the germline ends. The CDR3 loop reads CASSLSGFGQPQHF. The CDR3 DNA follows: TGTGCCAGCAGTTTATCAGGTTTCGGTCAGCCCCAGCATTTT.

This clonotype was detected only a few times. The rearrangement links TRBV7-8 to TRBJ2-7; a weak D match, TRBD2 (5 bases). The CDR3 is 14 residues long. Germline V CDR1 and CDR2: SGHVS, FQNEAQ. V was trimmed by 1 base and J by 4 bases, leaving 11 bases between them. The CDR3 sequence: CASSLDRLAYEQYF. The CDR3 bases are TGTGCCAGCAGCTTAGACAGATTAGCGTACGAGCAGTACTTC.

The CDR3 nucleotides are TGTGCCAGCAGTGATGATCCGACTAGTGCTGGGGATGAGCAGTTCTTC. The encoded protein is CASSDDPTSAGDEQFF. The genes are TRBV2 and TRBJ2-1; D is perhaps TRBD2 (6 bases). The CDR3 runs 16 residues. Trimming left V 3 bases short and J 8 bases short, with 20 bases between. CDR1 and CDR2 from the germline V gene are SNHLY and FYNNEI.

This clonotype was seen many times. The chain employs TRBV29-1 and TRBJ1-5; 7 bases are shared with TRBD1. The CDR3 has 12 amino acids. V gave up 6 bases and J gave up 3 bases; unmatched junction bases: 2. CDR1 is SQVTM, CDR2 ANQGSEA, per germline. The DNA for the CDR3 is TGCAGCGTAACAGGGGACAATCAGCCCCAGCATTTT. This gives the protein CSVTGDNQPQHF.

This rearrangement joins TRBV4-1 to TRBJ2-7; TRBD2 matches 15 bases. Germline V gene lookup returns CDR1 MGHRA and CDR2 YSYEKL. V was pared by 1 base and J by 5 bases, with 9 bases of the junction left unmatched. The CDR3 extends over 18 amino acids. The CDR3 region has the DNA TGCGCCAGCAGCCAAGTATCGGGACTAGCGGGAGGTTTCGACGAGCAGTACTTC. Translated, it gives CASSQVSGLAGGFDEQYF.

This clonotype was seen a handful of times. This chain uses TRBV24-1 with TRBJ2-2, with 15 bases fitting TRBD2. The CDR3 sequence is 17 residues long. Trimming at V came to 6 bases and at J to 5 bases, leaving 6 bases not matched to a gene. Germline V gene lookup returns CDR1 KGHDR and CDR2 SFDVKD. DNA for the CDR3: TGTGCCACCAGTACCCAAGGGACTAGCGGGGGGACCGGGGAGCTGTTTTTT. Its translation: CATSTQGTSGGTGELFF.

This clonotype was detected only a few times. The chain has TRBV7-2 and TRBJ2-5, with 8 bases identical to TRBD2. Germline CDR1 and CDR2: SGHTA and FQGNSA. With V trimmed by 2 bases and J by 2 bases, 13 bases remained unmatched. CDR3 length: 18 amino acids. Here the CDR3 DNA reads TGTGCCAGCAGCTTAACTGGGTGGGGAAGCGGGGGACAAGAGACCCAGTACTTC. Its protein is CASSLTGWGSGGQETQYF.

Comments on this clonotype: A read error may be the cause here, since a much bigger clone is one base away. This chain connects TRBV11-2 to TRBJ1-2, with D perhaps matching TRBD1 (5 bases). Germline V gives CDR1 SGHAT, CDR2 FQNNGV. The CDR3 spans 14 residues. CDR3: CASSPGTEFYDYTF. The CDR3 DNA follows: TGTGCCAGCAGCCCGGGGACGGAGTTCTATGACTACACCTTC.

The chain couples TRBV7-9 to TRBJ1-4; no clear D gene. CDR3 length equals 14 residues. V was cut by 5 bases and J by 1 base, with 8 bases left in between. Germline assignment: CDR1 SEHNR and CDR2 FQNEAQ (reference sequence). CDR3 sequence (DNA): TGTGCCAGCAGCACGGAGAGAACTAATGAAAAACTGTTTTTT. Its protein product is CASSTERTNEKLFF.

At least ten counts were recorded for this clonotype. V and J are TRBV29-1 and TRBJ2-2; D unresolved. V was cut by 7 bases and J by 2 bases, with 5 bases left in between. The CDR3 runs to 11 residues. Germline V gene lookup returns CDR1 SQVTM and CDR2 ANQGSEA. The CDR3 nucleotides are TGCAGCGGTTATAACACCGGGGAGCTGTTTTTT. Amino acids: CSGYNTGELFF.

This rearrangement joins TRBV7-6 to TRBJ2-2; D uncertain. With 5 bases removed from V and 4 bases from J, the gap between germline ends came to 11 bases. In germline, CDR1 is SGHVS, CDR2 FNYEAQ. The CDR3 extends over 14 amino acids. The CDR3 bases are TGTGCCAGCAGCCTCTTATATCCCACCGGGGAGCTGTTTTTT. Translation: CASSLLYPTGELFF.

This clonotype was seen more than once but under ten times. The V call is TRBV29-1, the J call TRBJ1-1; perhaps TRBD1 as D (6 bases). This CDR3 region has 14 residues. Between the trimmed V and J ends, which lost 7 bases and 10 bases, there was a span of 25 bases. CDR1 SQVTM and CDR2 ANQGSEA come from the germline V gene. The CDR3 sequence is CSASGAGDDFRAFF. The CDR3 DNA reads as TGCAGCGCCTCTGGGGCAGGGGACGATTTTCGAGCTTTCTTT.

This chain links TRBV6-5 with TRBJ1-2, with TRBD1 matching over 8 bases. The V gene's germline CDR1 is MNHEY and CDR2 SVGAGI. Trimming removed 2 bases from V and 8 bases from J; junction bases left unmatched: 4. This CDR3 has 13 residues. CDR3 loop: CASSYPGTGGYTF. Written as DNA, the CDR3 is TGTGCCAGCAGTTACCCCGGGACAGGCGGCTACACCTTC.

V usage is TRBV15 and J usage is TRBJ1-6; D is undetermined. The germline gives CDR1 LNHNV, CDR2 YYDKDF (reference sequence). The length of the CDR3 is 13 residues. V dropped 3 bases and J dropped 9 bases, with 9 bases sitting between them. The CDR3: CATSRTRGSPLHF. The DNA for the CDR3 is TGTGCCACCAGCAGGACCCGGGGTTCACCCCTCCACTTT.

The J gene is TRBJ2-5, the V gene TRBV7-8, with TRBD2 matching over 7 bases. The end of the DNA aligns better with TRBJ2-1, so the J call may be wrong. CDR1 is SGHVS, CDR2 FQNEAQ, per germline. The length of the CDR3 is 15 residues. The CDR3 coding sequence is TGTGCCAGCATAGGGCTAGCGGTGACCTACAATGAGCAGTTCTTC. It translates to CASIGLAVTYNEQFF.

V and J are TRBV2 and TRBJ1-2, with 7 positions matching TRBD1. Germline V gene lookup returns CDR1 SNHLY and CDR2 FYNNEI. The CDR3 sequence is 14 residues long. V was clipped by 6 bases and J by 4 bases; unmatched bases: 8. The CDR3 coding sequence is TGTGCCAGCAGAGAGTCCCGGGACAGCTATGGCTACACCTTC. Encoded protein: CASRESRDSYGYTF.

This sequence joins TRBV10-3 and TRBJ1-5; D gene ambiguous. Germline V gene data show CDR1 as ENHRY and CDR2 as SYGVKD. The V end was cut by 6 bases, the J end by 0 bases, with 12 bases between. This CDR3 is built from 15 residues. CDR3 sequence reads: CAIRKTEYSNQPQHF. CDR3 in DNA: TGTGCCATCAGGAAGACGGAATATAGCAATCAGCCCCAGCATTTT.

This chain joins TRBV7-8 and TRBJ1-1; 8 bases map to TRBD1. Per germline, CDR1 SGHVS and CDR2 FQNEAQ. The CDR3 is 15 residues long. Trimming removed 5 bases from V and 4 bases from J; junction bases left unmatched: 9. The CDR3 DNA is TGTGCCAGCAGCCCAATTGGACAGGGCGGCACTGAAGCTTTCTTT. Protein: CASSPIGQGGTEAFF.

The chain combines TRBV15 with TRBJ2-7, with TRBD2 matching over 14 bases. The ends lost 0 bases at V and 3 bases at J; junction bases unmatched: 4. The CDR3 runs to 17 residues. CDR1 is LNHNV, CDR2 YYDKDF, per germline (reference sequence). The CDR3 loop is CATSRDPTSGRDYEQYF. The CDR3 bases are TGTGCCACCAGCAGAGACCCGACTAGCGGGAGGGACTACGAGCAGTACTTC.

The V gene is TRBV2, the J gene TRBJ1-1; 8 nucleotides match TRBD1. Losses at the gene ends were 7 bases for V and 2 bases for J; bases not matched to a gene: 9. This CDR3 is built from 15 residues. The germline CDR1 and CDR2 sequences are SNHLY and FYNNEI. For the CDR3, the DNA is TGTGCCAGCAAACTGGACAGGGCCATTAACACTGAAGCTTTCTTT. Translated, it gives CASKLDRAINTEAFF.